The clone carrying this T cell receptor (beta chain) has more than one count but fewer than ten. The antigen is unknown. The CDR3 covers 15 residues. The germline V gene has CDR1 GTSNPN and CDR2 SVGIG (reference sequence). V shed 6 bases, J shed 2 bases, and the junction held 11 bases outside the gene matches. Vbeta (60) and Jbeta (13) primers were used in the PCR. Assay used: immunoSEQ multiplex PCR; TCRdb lists only in-frame clones, some missing. The sample records tens of thousands of clones, about 60% being singletons. The data were taken from a study of cytomegalovirus exposure and HLA in healthy donors. Overall study results and limits: Later analysis suggested most CMV-associated TCR beta chains were HLA-restricted.

The chain carries TRBV30 and TRBJ2-5; the match to TRBD1 covers 8 bases. The receptor was isolated from a woman aged 40 to 50 in good health and CMV-seropositive. Material: PBMCs. The CDR3 bases are TGTGCCTGCCTGAAGCAGGGGGCCTTACAAGAGACCCAGTACTTC. Protein: CACLKQGALQETQYF.